The 28 T cell receptor beta chains below were found in one sample sequenced in a study of regulatory T cells in long-lasting Graves disease. TCR beta libraries were built with iRepertoire HTBI primers and Arm-PCR of CDR3 regions. TCRdb fed the multiplex PCR reads into MiXCR, producing one record per CDR3 protein. The table lists 550,000 or so distinct CDR3 sequences, more than 10% of them singletons, with about 8.3% in the top ten. The time point here: newly diagnosed GD, antithyroid drugs for less than 3 months. Extracted RNA from PBMCs served as the source of the TCR library. The sample also formed part of further work on T cells in Graves' hyperthyroidism and ophthalmopathy.

The sample here was peripheral blood mononuclear cells (PBMCs), taken at new diagnosis, from a patient treated with antithyroid drugs. The receptors here all came from a woman aged 25 to 39 with Graves disease.

The V call is TRBV19, the J call TRBJ2-7; tentatively, D is TRBD2 (5 bases). Germline loops: CDR1 LNHDA, CDR2 SQIVND (reference sequence). Between the trimmed V and J ends, which lost 3 bases and 2 bases, there was a span of 17 bases. This CDR3 spans 16 amino acids. The CDR3 region has the DNA TGTGCCAGTAGTATTTTCTCCGGTCGAGGGACCTACGAGCAGTACTTC. Its translation: CASSIFSGRGTYEQYF. The whole variable domain, filled in from reference TRBV19 and TRBJ2-7, reads DGGITQSPKYLFRKEGQNVTLSCEQNLNHDAMYWYRQDPGQGLRLIYYSQIVNDFQKGDIAEGYSVSREKKESFPLTVTSAQKNPTAFYLCASSIFSGRGTYEQYFGPGTRLTVT.

This clonotype was observed a few times. The DNA for the CDR3 is TGTGCCAGCAGCGCAAGCGGGATTGGCACAGATACGCAGTATTTT. Its protein is CASSASGIGTDTQYF. This chain uses TRBV7-2 with TRBJ2-3; 7 bases fit TRBD2. Trimming at V came to 5 bases and at J to 1 base, leaving 6 bases not matched to a gene. This CDR3 spans 15 amino acids. Germline V gives CDR1 SGHTA, CDR2 FQGNSA. Drawing the rest from reference TRBV7-2 and TRBJ2-3, the complete variable domain is GAGVSQSPSNKVTEKGKDVELRCDPISGHTALYWYRQSLGQGLEFLIYFQGNSAPDKSGLPSDRFSAERTGGSVSTLTIQRTQQEDSAVYLCASSASGIGTDTQYFGPGTRLTVL.

This clonotype was found many times. This chain links TRBV12-3 or TRBV12-4 with TRBJ1-6, with a possible D match to TRBD1 (5 bases). CDR3 size: 14 residues. The V end was cut by 6 bases, the J end by 10 bases, with 16 bases between. This CDR3 reads CASSPGGGWSPLHF. The CDR3 nucleotides read TGTGCCAGCAGCCCGGGGGGGGGTTGGTCACCCCTCCACTTT.

The chain couples TRBV20-1 to TRBJ2-7; 8 bases map to TRBD2. The V segment lost 3 bases and the J segment 3 bases; nucleotides outside the gene matches: 10. The germline gives CDR1 DFQATT, CDR2 SNEGSKA (reference sequence). This CDR3 has 15 residues. This chain's CDR3 is CSASGVLSGDYEQYF. CDR3 sequence (DNA): TGCAGTGCTAGTGGTGTACTTAGCGGGGACTACGAGCAGTACTTC.

This clonotype occurred many times. The chain is built from TRBV5-1 and TRBJ2-7; D may be TRBD1 or TRBD2 (5 bases each). The CDR3 has 13 amino acids. Germline values: CDR1 SGHRS, CDR2 YFSETQ. V was clipped by 2 bases and J by 7 bases, with 13 bases between them. CDR3 coding DNA: TGCGCCAGCAGCTTTCTAATAGAGGGGGAGCAGTACTTC. Translated: CASSFLIEGEQYF.

This clonotype was picked up many times. The CDR3 loop is CASSEEGLAASTDTQYF. DNA of the CDR3: TGTGCCAGCAGTGAAGAGGGTCTAGCGGCTAGCACAGATACGCAGTATTTT. The V gene is TRBV2, the J gene TRBJ2-3; the match to TRBD2 covers 7 bases. Looked up from germline, CDR1 is SNHLY and CDR2 is FYNNEI. The CDR3 covers 17 residues. J lost 0 bases, V lost 1 base, and 7 bases had no gene match.

A few counts support this clonotype. This sequence joins TRBV29-1 and TRBJ1-4; a possible D gene is TRBD1 (5 bases). Per the germline V gene, CDR1 is SQVTM and CDR2 is ANQGSEA. V lost 5 bases and J lost 10, with 20 bases in between. The CDR3 has 14 residues. In DNA form, the CDR3 reads TGCAGCGTTTTTCAGCAGGGCGGGGTAGGAAAACTGTTTTTT. Its protein product is CSVFQQGGVGKLFF. Based on the CDR3 plus reference TRBV29-1 and TRBJ1-4, the full variable domain is SAVISQKPSRDICQRGTSLTIQCQVDSQVTMMFWYRQQPGQSLTLIATANQGSEATYESGFVIDKFPISRPNLTFSTLTVSNMSPEDSSIYLCSVFQQGGVGKLFFGSGTQLSVL.

This clonotype was seen many times. The chain carries TRBV20-1 and TRBJ2-5, with D possibly matching TRBD2 (5 bases). The germline gives CDR1 DFQATT, CDR2 SNEGSKA (reference sequence). The CDR3 totals 14 residues. The V gene lost 0 bases and the J gene lost 3 bases, with 11 bases spanning the gap. CDR3 in amino acids: CSARDWQEEETQYF. The DNA for the CDR3 is TGCAGTGCTAGAGATTGGCAGGAGGAAGAGACCCAGTACTTC.

This clonotype was picked up many times. CDR3 bases: TGTGCGGTATTAGCTAACTATGGCTACACCTTC. This codes for CAVLANYGYTF. J is TRBJ1-2 and V is TRBV6-4; D uncertain. Germline-derived CDR1 and CDR2 are MRHNA and SNTAGT. The CDR3 covers 11 residues.

The chain links TRBV30 to TRBJ2-3; TRBD2 agrees at 14 bases. Germline assignment: CDR1 GTSNPN and CDR2 SVGIG (reference sequence). The CDR3 runs to 17 residues. V was pared by 0 bases and J by 3 bases, with 5 bases of the junction left unmatched. The DNA for the CDR3 is TGTGCCTGGAGTGTTTGGACTAGCGGGAGGTCAACAGATACGCAGTATTTT. Its translation is CAWSVWTSGRSTDTQYF.

Worth noting for this clonotype: A much larger clonotype is one base distant, so this may be a read error. This sequence joins TRBV12-3 or TRBV12-4 and TRBJ1-1; D ambiguous. CDR3 length: 14 amino acids. As DNA, the CDR3 is TGTGCCGGCAGCTACCCACCACTGGGGACTGAAGCTTTCTTT. Translating it yields CAGSYPPLGTEAFF.

This clonotype was counted between two and nine times. The chain is built from TRBV6-1 and TRBJ1-5; perhaps TRBD1 as D (5 bases). From germline, CDR1 is MNHNS and CDR2 SASEGT. CDR3 length: 13 residues. The germline V and J ends were trimmed by 5 bases and 7 bases, with 12 bases remaining between them. CDR3 protein: CASSPGRPQPQHF. CDR3 nucleotides: TGTGCCAGCAGTCCGGGGCGGCCCCAGCCCCAGCATTTT.

The V gene is TRBV12-3 or TRBV12-4, the J gene TRBJ1-1; a possible D gene is TRBD1 (5 bases). Trimming took off 5 bases at V and 0 bases at J, with 19 bases between the two ends. The length of the CDR3 is 17 residues. The CDR3 coding sequence is TGTGCCAGCAGTCCACACCGGGACGGATACATGAACACTGAAGCTTTCTTT. It is translated as CASSPHRDGYMNTEAFF.

This clonotype has only a few counts. This may come from a read error, since a much larger clone is one base off. The rearrangement links TRBV20-1 to TRBJ1-2, with D unclear. This CDR3 is built from 12 residues. Germline V gene data show CDR1 as DFQATT and CDR2 as SNEGSKA (reference sequence). CDR3 nucleotide sequence: TGCAGTGCTAGTGAACAGTACTATGGCTGCACCTTC. It specifies CSASEQYYGCTF.

This clonotype was recorded many times. This chain links TRBV30 with TRBJ1-4; TRBD1 is a possible D gene (5 bases). The germline CDR1 and CDR2 sequences are GTSNPN and SVGIG (reference sequence). V lost 0 bases and J lost 5, with 13 bases in between. CDR3 length: 15 amino acids. The DNA for the CDR3 is TGTGCCTGGAGTGTACAGGCTGTTTTGAATGAAAAACTGTTTTTT. It is translated as CAWSVQAVLNEKLFF.

V usage is TRBV4-2 and J usage is TRBJ2-2; no clear D. The CDR3 sequence is 13 residues long. Germline lookup yields CDR1 LGHNA and CDR2 YNFKEQ. Trimming left V 1 base short and J 4 bases short, with 4 bases between. Here the CDR3 DNA reads TGTGCCAGCAGCCAAGCAGTCACCGGGGAGCTGTTTTTT. Translating it yields CASSQAVTGELFF.

On this clonotype: At one of its ends the junction is not consistent with the germline gene, which may arise from a read error. The chain is built from TRBV20-1 and TRBJ2-2; tentative D call: TRBD2 (6 bases). The CDR3 covers 14 residues. Germline CDR1 and CDR2: DFQATT and SNEGSKA (reference sequence). CDR3 protein: CSTSPAGDPGELFF. CDR3 DNA sequence: TGCAGTACTAGCCCGGCAGGTGACCCCGGGGAGCTGTTTTTT.

This clonotype has a handful of counts. The chain links TRBV7-9 to TRBJ2-7; perhaps D is TRBD1 or TRBD2 (5 bases each). Trimming stripped 5 bases from V and 5 bases from J, with 10 bases between. This CDR3 has 12 residues. Germline V gene lookup returns CDR1 SEHNR and CDR2 FQNEAQ (reference sequence). The CDR3 is CASSPRDHEQYF. DNA for the CDR3: TGTGCCAGCAGCCCCAGGGACCACGAGCAGTACTTC.

This clonotype was recorded many times. This chain links TRBV20-1 with TRBJ2-5, with 12 bases aligning to TRBD2. J was trimmed by 2 bases and V by 6 bases; bases with no gene match: 25. Germline-derived CDR1 and CDR2 are DFQATT and SNEGSKA (reference sequence). The CDR3 covers 21 residues. The CDR3 reads CSARGGGLAGGPKRVQETQYF. The CDR3 DNA reads as TGCAGTGCCCGGGGAGGTGGGCTAGCGGGAGGGCCGAAACGGGTTCAAGAGACCCAGTACTTC.

In its sample, this clonotype was seen many times. This sequence joins TRBV27 and TRBJ2-1; TRBD1 matches 8 bases. V was clipped by 1 base and J by 2 bases; unmatched bases: 13. Germline CDR1 reads MNHEY; CDR2 reads SMNVEV (reference sequence). The CDR3 consists of 19 residues. CDR3 nucleotides: TGTGCCAGCAGTTTATATTCGGTGGCAGGGGGCCTCCCCTACAATGAGCAGTTCTTC. Protein product: CASSLYSVAGGLPYNEQFF.

This clonotype occurred a few times. This probably arose from a read error, given a far larger clone one base away. This chain connects TRBV7-8 to TRBJ2-7, with TRBD1 identical over 10 bases. The CDR3 sequence is 13 residues long. Germline V gene sequence: CDR1 SGHVS, CDR2 FQNEAQ. V was clipped by 5 bases and J by 3 bases; unmatched bases: 1. The CDR3 nucleotides are TGTGCCAGCAGCGGGGACAGGGGCTACGAGCAGTACTTC. This translates into CASSGDRGYEQYF.

This clonotype was counted many times. This chain joins TRBV3-1 and TRBJ2-1; either TRBD1 or TRBD2 may supply D (5 bases each). Trimming left V 3 bases short and J 6 bases short, with 21 bases between. The CDR3 spans 17 residues. CDR1 is LGHDT, CDR2 YNNKEL, per germline (reference sequence). This CDR3 is CASSQAYLGEHLNEQFF. CDR3 nucleotide sequence: TGTGCCAGCAGCCAGGCCTACTTGGGGGAACATCTCAATGAGCAGTTCTTC.

With respect to this clonotype: A read error is likely here: a far larger clone is one base away. The V gene is TRBV13, the J gene TRBJ2-7; tentative D call: TRBD2 (6 bases). Per the germline V gene, CDR1 is PRHDT and CDR2 is FYEKMQ (reference sequence). Trimming pared 8 bases from V and 4 bases from J, leaving 15 bases between. The CDR3 covers 13 residues. CDR3 sequence: CASEGRTLYEQYF. The CDR3 region has the DNA TGTGCCAGCGAGGGGAGGACCCTTTACGAGCAGTACTTC.

This chain uses TRBV28 with TRBJ2-7; D is unclear. Germline V lookup: CDR1 MDHEN, CDR2 SYDVKM. Deletions cut 7 bases from V and 0 bases from J, with 22 bases between. The CDR3 spans 17 residues. The CDR3 spells CASNQDLLGLSSYEQYF. The DNA for the CDR3 is TGTGCCAGCAACCAAGATCTGTTGGGCCTCAGCTCCTACGAGCAGTACTTC.

This clonotype was picked up many times. The chain is built from TRBV27 and TRBJ2-1, with D unresolved. Germline-derived CDR1 and CDR2 are MNHEY and SMNVEV (reference sequence). This CDR3 has 14 residues. V was cut by 1 base and J by 4 bases, with 8 bases left in between. The CDR3 nucleotides read TGTGCCAGCAGTTTATACGGCCCGTACAATGAGCAGTTCTTC. This sequence encodes CASSLYGPYNEQFF.

This clonotype was found many times. The V gene is TRBV30, the J gene TRBJ2-5; TRBD1 matches 7 bases. The V gene's germline CDR1 is GTSNPN and CDR2 SVGIG (reference sequence). The CDR3 totals 13 residues. Unmatched junction bases numbered 5, after V lost 2 bases and J lost 5 bases. CDR3 nucleotide sequence: TGTGCCTGGAGTTTCGGCAGGGGGGAGACCCAGTACTTC. The encoded protein is CAWSFGRGETQYF. Filled out from reference TRBV30 and TRBJ2-5, the complete variable domain reads SQTIHQWPATLVQPVGSPLSLECTVEGTSNPNLYWYRQAAGRGLQLLFYSVGIGQISSEVPQNLSASRPQDRQFILSSKKLLLSDSGFYLCAWSFGRGETQYFGPGTRLLVL.

J is TRBJ2-2 and V is TRBV10-1, with D perhaps TRBD1 (5 bases). Per germline, CDR1 WNHNN and CDR2 SYGVQD (reference sequence). V was trimmed by 3 bases and J by 1 base, leaving 6 bases between them. The CDR3 has 14 residues. For the CDR3, the DNA is TGCGCCAGCAGTGAAGGACAGAACACCGGGGAGCTGTTTTTT. Protein sequence: CASSEGQNTGELFF.

This clonotype came up many times. The V call is TRBV5-1, the J call TRBJ2-2, with 12 bases aligning to TRBD1. This CDR3 has 16 residues. Per germline, CDR1 SGHRS and CDR2 YFSETQ. The V gene end was trimmed by 0 bases and the J gene end by 8 bases; junction bases not matched to a gene: 5. This chain's CDR3 is CASSLDLGQGAGELFF. The CDR3 DNA is TGCGCCAGCAGCTTGGATCTGGGACAGGGGGCAGGGGAGCTGTTTTTT.